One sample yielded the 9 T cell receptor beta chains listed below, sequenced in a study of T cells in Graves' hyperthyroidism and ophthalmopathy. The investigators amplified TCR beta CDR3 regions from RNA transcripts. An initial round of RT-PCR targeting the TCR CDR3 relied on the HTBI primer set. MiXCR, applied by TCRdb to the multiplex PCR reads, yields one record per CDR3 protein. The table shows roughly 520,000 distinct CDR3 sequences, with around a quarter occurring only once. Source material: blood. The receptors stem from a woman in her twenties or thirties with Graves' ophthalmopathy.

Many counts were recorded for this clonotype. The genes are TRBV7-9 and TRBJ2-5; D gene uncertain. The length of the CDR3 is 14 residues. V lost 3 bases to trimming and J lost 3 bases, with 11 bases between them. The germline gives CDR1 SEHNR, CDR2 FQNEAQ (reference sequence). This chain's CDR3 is CASSFVGREETQYF. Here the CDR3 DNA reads TGTGCCAGCAGCTTTGTAGGACGAGAAGAGACCCAGTACTTC.

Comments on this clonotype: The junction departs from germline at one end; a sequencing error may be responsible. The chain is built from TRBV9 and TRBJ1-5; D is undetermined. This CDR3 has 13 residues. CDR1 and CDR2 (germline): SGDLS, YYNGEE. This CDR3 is CASSVDQNQPQHF. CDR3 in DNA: TGTGCCAGCAGCGTAGATCAGAATCAACCCCAGCATTTT.

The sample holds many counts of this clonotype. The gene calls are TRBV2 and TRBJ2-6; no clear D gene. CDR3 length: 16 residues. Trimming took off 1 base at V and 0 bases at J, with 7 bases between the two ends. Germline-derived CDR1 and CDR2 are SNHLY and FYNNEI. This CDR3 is CASSEVRASGANVLTF. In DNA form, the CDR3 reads TGTGCCAGCAGTGAAGTAAGGGCCTCTGGGGCCAACGTCCTGACTTTC.

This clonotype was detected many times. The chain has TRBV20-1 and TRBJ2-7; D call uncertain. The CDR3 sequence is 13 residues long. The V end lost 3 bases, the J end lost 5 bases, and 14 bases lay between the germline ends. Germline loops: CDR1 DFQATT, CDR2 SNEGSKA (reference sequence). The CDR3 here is CSASVGATNEQYF. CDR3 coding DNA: TGCAGTGCTAGTGTTGGAGCCACCAACGAGCAGTACTTC.

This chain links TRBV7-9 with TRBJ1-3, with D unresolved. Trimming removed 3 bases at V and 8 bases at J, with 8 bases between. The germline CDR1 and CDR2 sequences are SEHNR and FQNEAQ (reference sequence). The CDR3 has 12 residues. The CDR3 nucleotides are TGTGCCAGCAGCTTTTTTGAGGACACCATATATTTT. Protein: CASSFFEDTIYF.

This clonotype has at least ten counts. The CDR3 region is CASSRGRTGGYEQYF. Here the CDR3 DNA reads TGCGCCAGCAGCCGAGGGAGGACAGGGGGGTACGAGCAGTACTTC. V gene TRBV4-3 combines with J gene TRBJ2-7; 10 positions match TRBD1. The CDR3 extends over 15 amino acids. Trimming cost V 4 bases and J 4 bases; bases outside gene matches: 7. Germline lookup yields CDR1 LGHNA and CDR2 YSLEER.

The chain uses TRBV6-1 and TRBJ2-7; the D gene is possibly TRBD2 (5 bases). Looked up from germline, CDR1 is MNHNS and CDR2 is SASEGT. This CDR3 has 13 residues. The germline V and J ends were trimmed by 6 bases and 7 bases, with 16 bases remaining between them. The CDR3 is CASRVPGTREQYF. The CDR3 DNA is TGTGCCAGCAGGGTCCCGGGAACTCGAGAGCAGTACTTC.

CDR3: CATQPRDGDVAQYF. The CDR3 nucleotides are TGTGCCACGCAACCCAGGGATGGGGATGTGGCCCAGTACTTC. V usage is TRBV27 and J usage is TRBJ2-5; a possible D gene is TRBD1 (5 bases). The CDR3 sequence is 14 residues long. Germline loops: CDR1 MNHEY, CDR2 SMNVEV (reference sequence). Trimming pared 10 bases from V and 9 bases from J, leaving 24 bases between.

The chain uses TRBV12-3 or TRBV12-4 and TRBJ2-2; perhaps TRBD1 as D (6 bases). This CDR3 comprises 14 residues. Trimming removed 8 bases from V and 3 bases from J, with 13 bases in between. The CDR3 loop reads CASGNREDTGELFF. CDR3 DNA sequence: TGTGCCAGCGGAAACAGGGAAGACACCGGGGAGCTGTTTTTT.